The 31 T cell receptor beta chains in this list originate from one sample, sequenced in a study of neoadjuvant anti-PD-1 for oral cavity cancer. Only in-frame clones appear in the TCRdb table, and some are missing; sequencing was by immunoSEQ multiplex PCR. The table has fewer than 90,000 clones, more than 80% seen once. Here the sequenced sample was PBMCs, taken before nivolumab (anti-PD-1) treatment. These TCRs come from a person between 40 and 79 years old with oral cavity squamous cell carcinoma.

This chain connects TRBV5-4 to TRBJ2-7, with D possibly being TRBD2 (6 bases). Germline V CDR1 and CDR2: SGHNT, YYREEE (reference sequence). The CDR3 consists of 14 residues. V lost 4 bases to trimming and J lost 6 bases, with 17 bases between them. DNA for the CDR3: TGTGCCAGCAGCCCCCTCGGAGGGGCGAGCGAGCAGTACTTC. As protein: CASSPLGGASEQYF.

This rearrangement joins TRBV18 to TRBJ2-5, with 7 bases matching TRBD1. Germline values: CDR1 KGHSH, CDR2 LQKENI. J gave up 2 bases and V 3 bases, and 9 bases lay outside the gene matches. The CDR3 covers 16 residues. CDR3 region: CASSPLLTGLQETQYF. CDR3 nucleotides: TGTGCCAGCTCACCCTTATTGACAGGGTTGCAAGAGACCCAGTACTTC.

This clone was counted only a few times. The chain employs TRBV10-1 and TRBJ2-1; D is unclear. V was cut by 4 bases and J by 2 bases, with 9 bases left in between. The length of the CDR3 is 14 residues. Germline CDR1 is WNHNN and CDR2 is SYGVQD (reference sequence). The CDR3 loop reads CASSGGVAYNEQFF. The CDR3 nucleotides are TGCGCCAGCAGTGGTGGGGTCGCCTACAATGAGCAGTTCTTC.

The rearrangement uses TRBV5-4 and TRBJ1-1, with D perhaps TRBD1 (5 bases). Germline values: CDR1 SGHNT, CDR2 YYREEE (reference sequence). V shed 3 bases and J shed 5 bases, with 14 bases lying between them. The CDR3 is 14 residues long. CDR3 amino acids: CASSSDTLRTEAFF. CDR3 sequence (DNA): TGTGCCAGCAGCTCGGACACTCTGAGGACTGAAGCTTTCTTT.

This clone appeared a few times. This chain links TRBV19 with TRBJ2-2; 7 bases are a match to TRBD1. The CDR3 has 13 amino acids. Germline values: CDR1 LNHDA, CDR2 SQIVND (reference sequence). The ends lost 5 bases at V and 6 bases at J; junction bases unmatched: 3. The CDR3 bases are TGTGCCAGTAGTGGGACAGTTCCCGGGGAGCTGTTTTTT. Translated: CASSGTVPGELFF.

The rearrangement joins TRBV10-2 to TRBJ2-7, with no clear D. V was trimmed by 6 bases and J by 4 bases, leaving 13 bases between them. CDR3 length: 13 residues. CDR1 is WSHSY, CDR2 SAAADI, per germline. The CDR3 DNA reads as TGCGCCAGCAGCAGCGCTATGACTTACGAGCAGTACTTC. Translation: CASSSAMTYEQYF.

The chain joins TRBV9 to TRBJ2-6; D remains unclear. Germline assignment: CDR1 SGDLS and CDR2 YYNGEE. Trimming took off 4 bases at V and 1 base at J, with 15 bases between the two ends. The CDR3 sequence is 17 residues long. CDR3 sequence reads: CASSPRPSNSGANVLTF. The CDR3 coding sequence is TGTGCCAGCAGCCCCCGCCCCTCCAATTCTGGGGCCAACGTCCTGACTTTC.

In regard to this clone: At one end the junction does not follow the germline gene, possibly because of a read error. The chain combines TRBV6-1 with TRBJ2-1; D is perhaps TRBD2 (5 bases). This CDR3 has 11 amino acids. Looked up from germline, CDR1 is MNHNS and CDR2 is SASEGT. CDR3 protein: CASSSVGGWLF. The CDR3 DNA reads TGTGCCAGCAGTTCGGTTGGAGGTTGGCTCTTC.

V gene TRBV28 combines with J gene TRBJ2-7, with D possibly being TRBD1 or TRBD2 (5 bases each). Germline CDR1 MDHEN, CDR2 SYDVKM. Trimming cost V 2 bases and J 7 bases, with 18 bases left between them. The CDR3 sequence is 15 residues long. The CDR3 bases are TGTGCCAGCAGTTTAAGTGGGAGAGGGGCTTGGGAGCAGTACTTC. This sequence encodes CASSLSGRGAWEQYF.

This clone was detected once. CDR3: CAWNRGSPSSGNTIYF. Written as DNA, the CDR3 is TGTGCCTGGAATCGGGGCAGTCCGAGCTCTGGAAACACCATATATTTT. V is TRBV30 and J is TRBJ1-3; D perhaps matches TRBD1 (5 bases). Germline CDR1 and CDR2: GTSNPN and SVGIG (reference sequence). V gave up 4 bases and J gave up 0 bases, with 16 bases separating them. This CDR3 has 16 amino acids.

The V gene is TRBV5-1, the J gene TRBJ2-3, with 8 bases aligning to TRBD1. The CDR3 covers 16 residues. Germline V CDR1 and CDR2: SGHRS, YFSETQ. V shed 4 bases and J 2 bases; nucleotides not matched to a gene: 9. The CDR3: CASSLTGGVDTDTQYF. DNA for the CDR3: TGCGCCAGCAGCCTAACAGGGGGAGTGGACACAGATACGCAGTATTTT.

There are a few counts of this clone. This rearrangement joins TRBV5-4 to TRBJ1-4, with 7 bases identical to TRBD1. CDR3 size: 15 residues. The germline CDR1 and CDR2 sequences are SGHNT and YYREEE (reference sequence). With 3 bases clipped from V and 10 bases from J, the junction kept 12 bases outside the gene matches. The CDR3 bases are TGTGCCAGCAGCTCGGAAACAGGGGAGTTCGGAAAACTGTTTTTT. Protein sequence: CASSSETGEFGKLFF.

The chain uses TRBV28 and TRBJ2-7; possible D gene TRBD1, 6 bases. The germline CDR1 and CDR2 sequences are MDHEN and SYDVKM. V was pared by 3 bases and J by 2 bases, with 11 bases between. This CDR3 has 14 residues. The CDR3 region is CASSFGTSTYEQYF. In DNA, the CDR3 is TGTGCCAGCAGTTTCGGGACATCAACCTACGAGCAGTACTTC.

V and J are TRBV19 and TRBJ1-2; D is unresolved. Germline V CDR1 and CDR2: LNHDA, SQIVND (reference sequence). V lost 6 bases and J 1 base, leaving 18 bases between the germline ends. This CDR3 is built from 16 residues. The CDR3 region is CASRMDGRGFNYGYTF. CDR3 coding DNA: TGTGCCAGTAGGATGGACGGGAGAGGATTTAACTATGGCTACACCTTC.

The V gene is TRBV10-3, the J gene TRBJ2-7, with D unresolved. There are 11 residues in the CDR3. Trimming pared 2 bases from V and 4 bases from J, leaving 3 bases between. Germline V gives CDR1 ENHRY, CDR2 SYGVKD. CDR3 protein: CAISEEYEQYF. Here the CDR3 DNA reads TGTGCCATCAGTGAGGAGTACGAGCAGTACTTC.

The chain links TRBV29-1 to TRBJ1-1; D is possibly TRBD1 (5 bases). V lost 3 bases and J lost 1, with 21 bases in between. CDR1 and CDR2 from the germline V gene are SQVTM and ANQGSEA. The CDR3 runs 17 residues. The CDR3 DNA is TGCAGCGTTGAGAGGAGGGGCCGGAAGGACAAGAACACTGAAGCTTTCTTT. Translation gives CSVERRGRKDKNTEAFF.

The CDR3 protein is CATSRETGKETQYF. The CDR3 nucleotides read TGTGCCACCAGCAGAGAGACAGGGAAGGAGACCCAGTACTTC. The rearrangement uses TRBV15 and TRBJ2-5; 7 bases match TRBD1. Germline-derived CDR1 and CDR2 are LNHNV and YYDKDF (reference sequence). This CDR3 has 14 residues. Trimming took 0 bases from V and 5 from J; bases not matched to a gene: 3.

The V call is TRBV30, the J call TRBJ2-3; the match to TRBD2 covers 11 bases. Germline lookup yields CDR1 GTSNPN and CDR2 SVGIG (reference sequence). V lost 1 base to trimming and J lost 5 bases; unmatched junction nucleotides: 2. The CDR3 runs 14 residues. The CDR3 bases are TGTGCCTGGAGTGCTAGCGGGAGGTTAGATACGCAGTATTTT. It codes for CAWSASGRLDTQYF.

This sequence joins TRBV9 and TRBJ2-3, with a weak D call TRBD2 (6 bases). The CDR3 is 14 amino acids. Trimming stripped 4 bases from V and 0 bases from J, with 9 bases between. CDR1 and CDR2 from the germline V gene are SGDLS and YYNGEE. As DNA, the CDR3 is TGTGCCAGCAGCCCCAGCGGGAGCACAGATACGCAGTATTTT. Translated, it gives CASSPSGSTDTQYF.

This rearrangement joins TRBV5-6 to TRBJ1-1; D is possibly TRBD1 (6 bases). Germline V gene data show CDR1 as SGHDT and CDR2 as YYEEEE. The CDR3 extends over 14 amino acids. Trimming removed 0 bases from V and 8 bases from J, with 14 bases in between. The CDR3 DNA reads TGTGCCAGCAGCTTGGCAACAGGGAGTTTCGAAGCTTTCTTT. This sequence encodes CASSLATGSFEAFF.

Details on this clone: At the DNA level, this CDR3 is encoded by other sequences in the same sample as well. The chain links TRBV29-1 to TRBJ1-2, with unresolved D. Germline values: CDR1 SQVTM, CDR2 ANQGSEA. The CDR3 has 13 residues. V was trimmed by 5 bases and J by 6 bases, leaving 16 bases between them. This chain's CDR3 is CSVQRADGDGYTF. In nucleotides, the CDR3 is TGCAGCGTTCAGAGGGCCGATGGGGATGGCTACACCTTC. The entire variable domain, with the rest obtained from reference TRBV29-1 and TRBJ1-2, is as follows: SAVISQKPSRDICQRGTSLTIQCQVDSQVTMMFWYRQQPGQSLTLIATANQGSEATYESGFVIDKFPISRPNLTFSTLTVSNMSPEDSSIYLCSVQRADGDGYTFGSGTRLTVV.

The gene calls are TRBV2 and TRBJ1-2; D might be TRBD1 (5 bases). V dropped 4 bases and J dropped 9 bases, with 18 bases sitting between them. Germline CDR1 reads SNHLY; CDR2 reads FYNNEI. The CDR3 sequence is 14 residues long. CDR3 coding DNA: TGTGCCAGCAGTGGACAGAGGTCCATGGAGAGCTACACCTTC. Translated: CASSGQRSMESYTF. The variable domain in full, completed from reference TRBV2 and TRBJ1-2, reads EPEVTQTPSHQVTQMGQEVILRCVPISNHLYFYWYRQILGQKVEFLVSFYNNEISEKSEIFDDQFSVERPDGSNFTLKIRSTKLEDSAMYFCASSGQRSMESYTFGSGTRLTVV.

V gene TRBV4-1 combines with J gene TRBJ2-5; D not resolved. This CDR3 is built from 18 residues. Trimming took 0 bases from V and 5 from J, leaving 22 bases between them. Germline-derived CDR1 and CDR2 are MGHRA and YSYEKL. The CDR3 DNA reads TGCGCCAGCAGCCAAGATCCCTCCGATTCCTTTCGTGGGGAGACCCAGTACTTC. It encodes CASSQDPSDSFRGETQYF.

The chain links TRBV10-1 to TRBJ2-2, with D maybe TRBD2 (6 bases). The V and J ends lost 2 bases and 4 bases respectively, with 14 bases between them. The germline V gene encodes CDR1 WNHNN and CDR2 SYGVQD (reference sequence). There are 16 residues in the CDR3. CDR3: CASSESAGIGTGELFF. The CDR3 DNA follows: TGCGCCAGCAGTGAGAGCGCGGGAATAGGCACCGGGGAGCTGTTTTTT.

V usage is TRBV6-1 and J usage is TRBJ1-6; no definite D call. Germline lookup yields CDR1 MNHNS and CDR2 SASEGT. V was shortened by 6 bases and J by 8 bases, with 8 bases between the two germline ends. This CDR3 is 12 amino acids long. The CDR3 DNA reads TGTGCCAGCAGACCCCGCGATTCACCCCTCCACTTT. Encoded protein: CASRPRDSPLHF.

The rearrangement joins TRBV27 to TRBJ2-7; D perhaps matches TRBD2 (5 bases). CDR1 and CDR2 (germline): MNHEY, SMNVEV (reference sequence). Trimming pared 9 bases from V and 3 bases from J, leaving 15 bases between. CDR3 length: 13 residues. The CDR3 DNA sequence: TGTGCCAGTAGCCCCGGGGTTGGCTACGAGCAGTACTTC. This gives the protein CASSPGVGYEQYF.

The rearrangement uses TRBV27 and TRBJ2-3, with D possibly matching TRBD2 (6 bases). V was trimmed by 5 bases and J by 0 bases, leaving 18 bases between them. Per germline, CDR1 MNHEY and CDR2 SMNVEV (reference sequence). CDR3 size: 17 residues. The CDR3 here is CASSTQGGTYSTDTQYF. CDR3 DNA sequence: TGTGCCAGCAGTACCCAAGGCGGGACCTATAGCACAGATACGCAGTATTTT.

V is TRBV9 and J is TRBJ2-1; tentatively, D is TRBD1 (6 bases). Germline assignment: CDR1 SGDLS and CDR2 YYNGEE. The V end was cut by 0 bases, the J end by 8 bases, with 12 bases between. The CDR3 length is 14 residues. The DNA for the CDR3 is TGTGCCAGCAGCGTAGGGGGGACAAACGATGAGCAGTTCTTC. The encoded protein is CASSVGGTNDEQFF.

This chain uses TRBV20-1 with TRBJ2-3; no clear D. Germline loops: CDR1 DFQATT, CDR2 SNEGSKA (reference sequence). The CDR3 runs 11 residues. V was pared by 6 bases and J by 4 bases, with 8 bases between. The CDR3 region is CSAFKPDTQYF. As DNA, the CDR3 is TGCAGTGCCTTTAAGCCAGATACGCAGTATTTT.

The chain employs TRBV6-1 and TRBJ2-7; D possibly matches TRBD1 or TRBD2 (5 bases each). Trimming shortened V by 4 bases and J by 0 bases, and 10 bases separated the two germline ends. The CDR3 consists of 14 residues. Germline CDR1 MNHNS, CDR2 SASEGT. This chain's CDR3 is CASSARDRSYEQYF. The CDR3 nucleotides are TGTGCCAGCAGTGCCCGGGACCGCTCCTACGAGCAGTACTTC.

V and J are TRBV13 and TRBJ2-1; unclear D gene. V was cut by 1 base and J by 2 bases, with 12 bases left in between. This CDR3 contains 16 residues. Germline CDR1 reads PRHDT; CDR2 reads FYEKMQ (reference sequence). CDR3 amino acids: CASSLDSGLPYNEQFF. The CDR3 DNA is TGTGCCAGCAGCTTAGATTCCGGCCTTCCCTACAATGAGCAGTTCTTC. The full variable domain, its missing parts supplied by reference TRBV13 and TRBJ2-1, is AAGVIQSPRHLIKEKRETATLKCYPIPRHDTVYWYQQGPGQDPQFLISFYEKMQSDKGSIPDRFSAQQFSDYHSELNMSSLELGDSALYFCASSLDSGLPYNEQFFGPGTRLTVL.